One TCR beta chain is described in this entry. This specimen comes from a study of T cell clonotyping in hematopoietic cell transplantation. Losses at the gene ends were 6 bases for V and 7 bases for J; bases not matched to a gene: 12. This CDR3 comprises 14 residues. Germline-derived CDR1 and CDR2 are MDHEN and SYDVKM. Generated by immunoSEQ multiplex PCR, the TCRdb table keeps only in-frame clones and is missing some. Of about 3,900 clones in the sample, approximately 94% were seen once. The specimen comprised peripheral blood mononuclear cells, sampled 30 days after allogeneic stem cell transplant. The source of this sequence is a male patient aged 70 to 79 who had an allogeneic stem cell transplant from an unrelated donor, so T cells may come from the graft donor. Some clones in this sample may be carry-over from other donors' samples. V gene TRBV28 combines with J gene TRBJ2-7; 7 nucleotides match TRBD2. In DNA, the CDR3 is TGTGCCAGCAGACCCTATGCGGGGGTCCGGGAGCAGTACTTC. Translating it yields CASRPYAGVREQYF.